The 4 T cell receptor beta chains listed next were all sequenced from one sample in a study of T cell responses to AZD1222 COVID-19 vaccine. The assay was immunoSEQ multiplex PCR, and TCRdb's table has in-frame clones only and misses some. Among roughly 70,000 clones, 80% were seen once, and the ten largest hold about an eighth. The sample was peripheral blood, taken 28 days after the second AZD1222 dose. The receptor source for this set is an adult who received the AZD1222 COVID-19 vaccine.

V is TRBV6-5 and J is TRBJ1-2, with 11 bases fitting TRBD1. J lost 2 bases, V lost 5 bases, and 1 base had no gene match. The CDR3 has 14 amino acids. The germline gives CDR1 MNHEY, CDR2 SVGAGI. This chain's CDR3 is CASSRDRGNYGYTF. CDR3 DNA: TGTGCCAGCAGTCGGGACAGGGGGAACTATGGCTACACCTTC.

This clone was observed a single time. V usage is TRBV19 and J usage is TRBJ1-5; D perhaps matches TRBD1 (5 bases). CDR1 is LNHDA, CDR2 SQIVND, per germline (reference sequence). This CDR3 spans 15 amino acids. V was shortened by 5 bases and J by 4 bases, with 15 bases between the two germline ends. The CDR3 sequence is CASSASRDHNQPQHF. CDR3 in DNA: TGTGCCAGTAGTGCTTCCCGGGACCATAATCAGCCCCAGCATTTT. The full variable domain, rest sourced from reference TRBV19 and TRBJ1-5, is DGGITQSPKYLFRKEGQNVTLSCEQNLNHDAMYWYRQDPGQGLRLIYYSQIVNDFQKGDIAEGYSVSREKKESFPLTVTSAQKNPTAFYLCASSASRDHNQPQHFGDGTRLSIL.

J is TRBJ2-1 and V is TRBV27; 13 nucleotides match TRBD2. Trimming removed 4 bases from V and 8 bases from J; junction bases left unmatched: 2. This CDR3 region has 14 residues. CDR1 and CDR2 (germline): MNHEY, SMNVEV (reference sequence). The CDR3 here is CASSSGLAGYEQFF. The CDR3 DNA reads TGTGCCAGCAGTTCGGGACTAGCGGGGTATGAGCAGTTCTTC.

The V gene is TRBV19, the J gene TRBJ2-1; 8 nucleotides line up with TRBD1. Losses at the gene ends were 5 bases for V and 3 bases for J; bases not matched to a gene: 6. CDR1 and CDR2 from the germline V gene are LNHDA and SQIVND (reference sequence). The CDR3 totals 15 residues. CDR3 nucleotide sequence: TGTGCCAGTAGTCACGGACAGGGCCGCTACAATGAGCAGTTCTTC. It is translated as CASSHGQGRYNEQFF. Combining the CDR3 with reference TRBV19 and TRBJ2-1 gives the whole variable domain DGGITQSPKYLFRKEGQNVTLSCEQNLNHDAMYWYRQDPGQGLRLIYYSQIVNDFQKGDIAEGYSVSREKKESFPLTVTSAQKNPTAFYLCASSHGQGRYNEQFFGPGTRLTVL.